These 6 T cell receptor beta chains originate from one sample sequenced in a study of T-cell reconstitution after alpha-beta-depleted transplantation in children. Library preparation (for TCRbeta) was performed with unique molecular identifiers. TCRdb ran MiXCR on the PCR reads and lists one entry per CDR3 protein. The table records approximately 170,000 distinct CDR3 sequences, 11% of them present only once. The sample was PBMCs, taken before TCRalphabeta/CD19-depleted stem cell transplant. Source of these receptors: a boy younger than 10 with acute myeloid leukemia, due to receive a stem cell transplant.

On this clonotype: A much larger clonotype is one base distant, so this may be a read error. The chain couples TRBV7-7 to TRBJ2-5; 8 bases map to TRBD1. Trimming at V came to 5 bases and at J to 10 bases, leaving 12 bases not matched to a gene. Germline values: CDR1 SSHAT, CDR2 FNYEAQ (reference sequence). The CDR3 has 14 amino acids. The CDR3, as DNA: TGTGCCAGCAGCCCCCGGACAGGGACAGAGGACCAGTACTTC. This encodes CASSPRTGTEDQYF.

CDR3 coding DNA: TGTGCCACCACCAATTCCTCCTCTCGTTGGTCGTACAATGAGCAGTTCTTC. It codes for CATTNSSSRWSYNEQFF. This chain links TRBV3-1 with TRBJ2-1, with D unclear. CDR3 size: 17 residues. Germline V CDR1 and CDR2: LGHDT, YNNKEL (reference sequence). Between the trimmed V and J ends, which lost 10 bases and 4 bases, there was a span of 26 bases.

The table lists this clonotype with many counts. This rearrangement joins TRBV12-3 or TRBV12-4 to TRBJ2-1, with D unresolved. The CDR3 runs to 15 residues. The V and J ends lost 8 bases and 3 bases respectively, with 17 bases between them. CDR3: CASRPDRVHYNEQFF. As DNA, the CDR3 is TGTGCCAGCCGCCCCGATCGGGTTCACTACAATGAGCAGTTCTTC.

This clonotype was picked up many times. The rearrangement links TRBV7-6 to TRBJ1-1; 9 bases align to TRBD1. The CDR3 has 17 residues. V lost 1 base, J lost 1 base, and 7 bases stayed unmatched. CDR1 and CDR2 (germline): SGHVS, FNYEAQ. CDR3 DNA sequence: TGTGCCAGCAGCTTAGGGGGGACAGGGAGTTCGAACACTGAAGCTTTCTTT. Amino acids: CASSLGGTGSSNTEAFF.

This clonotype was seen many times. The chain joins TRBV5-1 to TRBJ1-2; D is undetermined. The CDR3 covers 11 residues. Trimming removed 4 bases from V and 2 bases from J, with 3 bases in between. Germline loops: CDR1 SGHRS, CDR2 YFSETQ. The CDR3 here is CASSDNYGYTF. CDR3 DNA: TGCGCCAGCAGCGACAACTATGGCTACACCTTC.

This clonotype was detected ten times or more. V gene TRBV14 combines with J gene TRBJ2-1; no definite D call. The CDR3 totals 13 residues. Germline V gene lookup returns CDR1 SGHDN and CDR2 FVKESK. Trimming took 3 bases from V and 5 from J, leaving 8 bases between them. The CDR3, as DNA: TGTGCCAGCAGCCAGTTTCTAAACAATGAGCAGTTCTTC. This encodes CASSQFLNNEQFF. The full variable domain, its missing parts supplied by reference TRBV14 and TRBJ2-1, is EAGVTQFPSHSVIEKGQTVTLRCDPISGHDNLYWYRRVMGKEIKFLLHFVKESKQDESGMPNNRFLAERTGGTYSTLKVQPAELEDSGVYFCASSQFLNNEQFFGPGTRLTVL.